This T cell receptor (beta chain) comes out of a study of blood T cell repertoires in COVID-19. Study as a whole: COVID-19 samples, acute and convalescent, were from the United States, Italy and Spain. T cells, B-cell-depleted T cells, or PBMCs provided the cDNA or gDNA that served as material.

From germline, CDR1 is SGHNT and CDR2 YYREEE (reference sequence). The length of the CDR3 is 15 residues. V dropped 1 base and J dropped 2 bases, with 12 bases sitting between them. In the original analysis: By means of reference gene primer amplification, nucleated cell counts were estimated. The protocol was immunoSEQ multiplex PCR, while the TCRdb copy is restricted to in-frame clones and leaves out a portion. D and trimming come from the DNA, and the V and J calls and clone size come from that table. The profile shows about 150,000 clones, around 82% of them singletons. This chain uses TRBV5-4 with TRBJ2-5, with a weak D call TRBD2 (6 bases). This clonotype was obtained from a man between 60 and 75 years old with acute or convalescent COVID-19. Material for sequencing was peripheral blood. Here the CDR3 reads CASSLTGGGQETQYF. DNA for the CDR3: TGTGCCAGCAGCTTGACCGGGGGAGGTCAAGAGACCCAGTACTTC.